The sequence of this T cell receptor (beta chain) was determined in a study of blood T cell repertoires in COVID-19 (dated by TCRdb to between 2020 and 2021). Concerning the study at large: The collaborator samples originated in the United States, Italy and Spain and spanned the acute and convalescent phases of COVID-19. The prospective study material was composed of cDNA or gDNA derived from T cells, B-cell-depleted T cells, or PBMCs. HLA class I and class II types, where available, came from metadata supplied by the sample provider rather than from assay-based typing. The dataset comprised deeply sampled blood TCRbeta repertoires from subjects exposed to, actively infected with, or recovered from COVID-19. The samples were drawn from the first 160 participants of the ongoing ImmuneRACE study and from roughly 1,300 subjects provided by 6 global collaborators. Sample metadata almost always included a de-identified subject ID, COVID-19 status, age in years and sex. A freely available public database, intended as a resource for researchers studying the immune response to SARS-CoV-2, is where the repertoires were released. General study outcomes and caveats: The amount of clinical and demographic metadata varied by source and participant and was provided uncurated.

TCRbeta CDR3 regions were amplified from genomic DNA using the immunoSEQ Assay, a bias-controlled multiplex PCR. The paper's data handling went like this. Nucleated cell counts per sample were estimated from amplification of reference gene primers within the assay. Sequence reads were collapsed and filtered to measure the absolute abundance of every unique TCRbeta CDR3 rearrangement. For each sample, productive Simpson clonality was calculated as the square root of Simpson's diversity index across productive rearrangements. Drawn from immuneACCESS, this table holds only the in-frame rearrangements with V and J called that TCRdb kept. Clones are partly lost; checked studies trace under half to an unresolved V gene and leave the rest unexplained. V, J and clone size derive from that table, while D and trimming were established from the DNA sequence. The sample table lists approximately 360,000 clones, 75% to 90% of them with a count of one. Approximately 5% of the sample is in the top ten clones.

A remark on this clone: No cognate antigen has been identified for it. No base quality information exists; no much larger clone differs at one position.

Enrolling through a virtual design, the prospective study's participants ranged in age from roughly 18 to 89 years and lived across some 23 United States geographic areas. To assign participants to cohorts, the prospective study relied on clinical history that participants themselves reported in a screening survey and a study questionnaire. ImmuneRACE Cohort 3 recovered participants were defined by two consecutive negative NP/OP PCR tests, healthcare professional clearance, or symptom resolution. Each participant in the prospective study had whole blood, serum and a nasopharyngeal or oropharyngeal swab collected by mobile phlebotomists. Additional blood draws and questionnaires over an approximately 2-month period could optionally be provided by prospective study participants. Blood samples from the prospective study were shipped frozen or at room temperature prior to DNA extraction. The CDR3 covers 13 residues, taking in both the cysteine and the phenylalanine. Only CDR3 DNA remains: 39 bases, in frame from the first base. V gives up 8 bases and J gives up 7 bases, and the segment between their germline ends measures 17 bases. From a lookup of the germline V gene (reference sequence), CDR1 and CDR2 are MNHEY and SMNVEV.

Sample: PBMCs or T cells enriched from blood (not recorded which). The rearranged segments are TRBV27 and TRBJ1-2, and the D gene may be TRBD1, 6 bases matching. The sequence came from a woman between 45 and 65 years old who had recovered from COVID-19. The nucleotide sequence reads TGTGCCAGCGGGGGCAGGGCGGTTGGTGGCTACACCTTC. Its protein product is CASGGRAVGGYTF.